Listed below are T cell receptor beta chains from one sample, sequenced in a study of response to subunit inactivated influenza vaccine. TCRdb passed the RT-PCR reads through MiXCR, listing each CDR3 protein once. The repertoire holds around 580,000 distinct CDR3 sequences, with around 11% as singletons. This material consisted of PBMCs from blood, taken on the day of vaccination. Receptors originate from a man between 45 and 60 years old who received an inactivated influenza vaccine. CDR3s include the opening cysteine and the closing phenylalanine or tryptophan. A D gene is named only where the DNA matches it firmly. Clone size is not always given. Where it is, it says once, few, many or a class for expanded clones.

d_gene	j_gene	v_gene	abundance	CDR3aa	CDR3nt
.	TRBJ2-1	TRBV12-3/TRBV12-4	many	CASSQGHEQFF	TGTGCCAGCAGTCAGGGCCATGAGCAGTTCTTC
.	TRBJ2-1	TRBV7-2	few	CASSLGSGYYNEQFF	TGTGCCAGCAGCTTAGGTAGCGGATACTACAATGAGCAGTTCTTC
TRBD2	TRBJ2-1	TRBV4-3	.	CASSQGTSGIYEQFF	TGCGCCAGCAGCCAAGGTACTAGCGGGATATATGAGCAGTTCTTC
.	TRBJ1-6	TRBV28	many	CASRRPRGPLHF	TGTGCCAGCAGACGCCCCCGGGGGCCCCTCCACTTT
.	TRBJ2-7	TRBV20-1	.	CSAGRGRSVNEQYF	TGCAGTGCTGGGCGGGGGCGGAGTGTCAACGAGCAGTACTTC
.	TRBJ2-2	TRBV7-2	.	CASSSGWIGELFF	TGTGCCAGCAGCTCAGGGTGGATCGGGGAGCTGTTTTTT
TRBD1	TRBJ1-4	TRBV20-1	few	CSARRTGLTTNEKLFF	TGCAGTGCTAGGAGGACAGGGCTGACAACTAATGAAAAACTGTTTTTT
.	TRBJ1-6	TRBV6-1	.	CASRAGNLNNSPLHF	TGTGCCAGCAGGGCTGGTAATCTTAATAATTCACCCCTCCACTTT
.	TRBJ2-7	TRBV6-5	few	CASSSSSTYEQYF	TGTGCCAGCAGTTCTAGCTCAACCTACGAGCAGTACTTC
.	TRBJ2-1	TRBV5-1	many	CASSLALSTSYNEQFF	TGCGCCAGCAGCTTGGCCTTGTCTACCTCCTACAATGAGCAGTTCTTC
TRBD2	TRBJ2-5	TRBV4-1	many	CASSHLQAGVETQYF	TGCGCCAGCAGCCACCTACAAGCGGGAGTAGAGACCCAGTACTTC
.	TRBJ2-3	TRBV29-1	once	CSVPLLTGGDTQYF	TGCAGCGTCCCCTTATTGACGGGGGGCGATACGCAGTATTTT
.	TRBJ2-5	TRBV5-1	.	CASSFRDQETQYF	TGCGCCAGCAGCTTCCGGGATCAAGAGACCCAGTACTTC
TRBD2	TRBJ2-1	TRBV6-2/TRBV6-3	few	CASALAGGPGQFF	TGTGCCAGCGCACTAGCGGGAGGGCCGGGGCAGTTCTTC
.	TRBJ2-5	TRBV14	many	CASSVEGTQYF	TGTGCCAGCAGCGTCGAAGGGACCCAGTACTTC
TRBD2	TRBJ2-5	TRBV28	few	CASSPRTRPKTQYF	TGTGCCAGCAGTCCGAGGACTAGGCCGAAGACCCAGTACTTC
TRBD1	TRBJ1-2	TRBV28	many	CASSFTTGGFYGYTF	TGTGCCAGCAGTTTTACTACAGGGGGCTTCTATGGCTACACCTTC
.	TRBJ2-1	TRBV5-8	few	CASSPRTGRGGEQFF	TGTGCCAGCAGCCCCCGGACAGGCCGGGGGGGTGAGCAGTTCTTC
TRBD1	TRBJ2-4	TRBV5-1	few	CASSTQGVKAKNIQYF	TGCGCCAGCAGCACACAGGGGGTGAAAGCCAAAAACATTCAGTACTTC
TRBD2	TRBJ2-7	TRBV7-2	.	CASSVPPGGPSYEQYF	TGTGCCAGCAGCGTACCCCCGGGAGGCCCCTCCTACGAGCAGTACTTC
TRBD2	TRBJ2-3	TRBV20-1	.	CSARDGGGAADTQYF	TGCAGTGCTAGAGACGGCGGGGGGGCTGCAGATACGCAGTATTTT
.	TRBJ2-5	TRBV6-1	few	CASRGLGRETQYF	TGTGCCAGTCGGGGCCTAGGGAGGGAGACCCAGTACTTC
.	TRBJ2-7	TRBV3-1	few	CASSQGYTGPGEQYF	TGTGCCAGCAGCCAAGGGTATACAGGGCCAGGCGAGCAGTACTTC
.	TRBJ2-3	TRBV5-5	.	CASSSNGARTDTQYF	TGTGCCAGCAGCTCGAACGGGGCACGCACAGATACGCAGTATTTT
.	TRBJ2-1	TRBV6-2/TRBV6-3	.	CASSLSRAHEQFF	TGTGCCAGCAGTCTCTCCAGAGCCCATGAGCAGTTCTTC
.	TRBJ1-5	TRBV4-2	many	CASSQGGGQPQHF	TGTGCCAGCAGCCAAGGGGGAGGGCAGCCCCAGCATTTT
.	TRBJ2-5	TRBV7-2	many	CASSLAVTRQETQYF	TGTGCCAGCAGCTTAGCTGTTACGCGGCAAGAGACCCAGTACTTC
TRBD1	TRBJ1-2	TRBV7-6	.	CASSEGTVSNGYTF	TGTGCCAGCAGCGAGGGGACAGTTAGTAATGGCTACACCTTC